This TCR beta chain is from a study of blood T cell repertoires in COVID-19. This CDR3 contains 16 residues. V lost 0 bases and J lost 6; bases outside the gene matches: 2. The germline gives CDR1 SGHNT, CDR2 YYREEE (reference sequence). Profiling relied on immunoSEQ multiplex PCR, and the TCRdb table lists in-frame clones only, not all of them. Here the sample spans about half a million clones, approximately 92% being singletons. Material for sequencing was peripheral blood. The chain is built from TRBV5-4 and TRBJ2-2; 13 bases map to TRBD2. The clonotype comes from a man younger than 30 with COVID-19, enrolled during active disease. CDR3 DNA: TGTGCCAGCAGCTTGGTTGGACTAGCGGGGGCCGGGGAGCTGTTTTTT. This gives the protein CASSLVGLAGAGELFF. The full variable domain, its missing parts supplied by reference TRBV5-4 and TRBJ2-2, is ETGVTQSPTHLIKTRGQQVTLRCSSQSGHNTVSWYQQALGQGPQFIFQYYREEENGRGNFPPRFSGLQFPNYSSELNVNALELDDSALYLCASSLVGLAGAGELFFGEGSRLTVL.